Here is one T cell receptor beta chain with its context. Its antigen remains unidentified. This CDR3 has 13 amino acids. The V end lost 6 bases, the J end lost 2 bases, and 10 bases lay between the germline ends. Germline V gives CDR1 SGDLS, CDR2 YYNGEE. Thawed PBMCs were FACS-sorted into unstimulated CD4+CD25+CD127- regulatory T cells, CD4+CD25- non-regulatory cells, CD4 and CD8 cells. Measured with immunoSEQ multiplex PCR; TCRdb has only the in-frame clones, and not every one. The data contain about 60,000 clones, just under 95% of them singletons. This entry belongs to a study of Tregs in tolerant kidney transplant recipients. On the study more broadly: The nonmyeloablative bone marrow transplants came from related graft donors, with transient mixed chimerism.

Study-wide findings and caveats: Findings come from small patient numbers and require larger validation.

This sequence was found in a human donor who received a combined kidney and bone marrow transplant. Specimen: CD8+ T cells from blood, collected before the transplant. The rearrangement links TRBV9 to TRBJ2-3, with D possibly matching TRBD2 (5 bases). DNA for the CDR3: TGTGCCAGCACCCGTAGCGACACAGATACGCAGTATTTT. It encodes CASTRSDTDTQYF.